The present entry profiles one T cell receptor beta chain with its context. Patients aged 18 to 65 had newly diagnosed hyperthyroidism of under 2 months' duration. On the basis of clinical symptoms, serum thyroxine and TRAb, thyroid ultrasound and orbital computed tomography, diagnoses were made. When hyperthyroidism was first diagnosed, the blood sample was taken, preceding any ophthalmopathy symptoms. RNA transcripts were the template for amplifying TCR beta CDR3 regions. A set of HTBI primers served as the primers for a first-round RT-PCR of the TCR CDR3. TCRdb passed the multiplex PCR reads through MiXCR, listing each CDR3 protein once. The table has 300,000 to 450,000 distinct CDR3 sequences, around 16% seen once. This entry belongs to a study of T cells in Graves' hyperthyroidism and ophthalmopathy. This receptor was identified in a woman aged 18-29 years with Graves' hyperthyroidism that later progressed to Graves' ophthalmopathy. The sequenced material came from blood.

CDR3 DNA sequence: TGTGCCAGCAGTTACTCCCAGGCTTCTAACTATGGCTACACCTTC. Amino acid sequence: CASSYSQASNYGYTF. This rearrangement joins TRBV6-5 to TRBJ1-2; D call uncertain. V lost 0 bases to trimming and J lost 0 bases, with 8 bases between them. CDR3 length equals 15 residues. The germline V gene has CDR1 MNHEY and CDR2 SVGAGI.